These 21 T cell receptor beta chains came from one sample sequenced in a study of identical twins. Via MiXCR, TCRdb re-called the 5' RACE reads, giving one row per CDR3 protein. The sample records some 500,000 distinct CDR3 sequences, roughly a fifth being singletons. Another study also made use of these data, one on T cells expressing NK-cell markers.

The sequenced sample consisted of CD4+ T cells sorted from blood. These receptors came from a young woman in good health.

This chain joins TRBV7-3 and TRBJ2-3, with no clear D. The CDR3 has 15 residues. Trimming pared 0 bases from V and 6 bases from J, leaving 13 bases between. Per germline, CDR1 SGHTA and CDR2 FQGTGA. The CDR3 DNA is TGTGCCAGCAGCTTAACGTCTAAGACCCCCGATACGCAGTATTTT. Protein product: CASSLTSKTPDTQYF.

The chain carries TRBV20-1 and TRBJ2-1; 10 bases match TRBD2. From germline, CDR1 is DFQATT and CDR2 SNEGSKA (reference sequence). The length of the CDR3 is 16 residues. The trim removed 3 bases at V and 7 bases at J, leaving 12 bases unmatched. As DNA, the CDR3 is TGCAGTGCTAGGACAAGCGGGAGGGCCAGTTTAAATGAGCAGTTCTTC. Translated: CSARTSGRASLNEQFF.

This rearrangement joins TRBV6-5 to TRBJ2-3; 10 bases fit TRBD2. The V and J ends lost 0 bases and 1 base, in that order; junction bases with no gene match: 7. CDR1 and CDR2 (germline): MNHEY, SVGAGI. The CDR3 totals 18 residues. The CDR3 bases are TGTGCCAGCAGTTACTCGAGGGCTAGCGGGGGCCGCACAGATACGCAGTATTTT. It codes for CASSYSRASGGRTDTQYF.

The rearrangement uses TRBV11-3 and TRBJ1-6; 9 bases align to TRBD1. The ends lost 5 bases at V and 7 bases at J; junction bases unmatched: 9. The CDR3 has 16 residues. Germline V CDR1 and CDR2: SGHNT, YENEEA. The CDR3 nucleotides read TGTGCCAGCAGCAACTCCGGGACAGGGCTAAATTCACCCCTCCACTTT. Amino acid sequence: CASSNSGTGLNSPLHF.

V gene TRBV20-1 combines with J gene TRBJ2-5, with no clear D. V lost 4 bases to trimming and J lost 0 bases, with 12 bases between them. CDR1 DFQATT and CDR2 SNEGSKA come from the germline V gene (reference sequence). The CDR3 runs to 14 residues. The CDR3, as DNA: TGCAGTGCTAACCAAGGGTGGTACCAAGAGACCCAGTACTTC. It is translated as CSANQGWYQETQYF.

The V and J genes are TRBV7-9 and TRBJ2-2, with D perhaps matching TRBD1 (5 bases). CDR3 length: 14 residues. In germline, CDR1 is SEHNR, CDR2 FQNEAQ (reference sequence). Deletions cut 5 bases from V and 6 bases from J, with 13 bases between. For the CDR3, the DNA is TGTGCCAGCAGCCGGACCATGACAGCCGGGGAGCTGTTTTTT. Translating gives CASSRTMTAGELFF.

This clonotype was counted between two and nine times. This sequence joins TRBV20-1 and TRBJ1-4, with 8 positions matching TRBD1. This CDR3 has 12 amino acids. The germline CDR1 and CDR2 sequences are DFQATT and SNEGSKA (reference sequence). V was clipped by 3 bases and J by 7 bases; unmatched bases: 1. The CDR3 spells CSARGQAEKLFF. The CDR3, as DNA: TGCAGTGCTAGGGGACAGGCTGAAAAACTGTTTTTT.

This clonotype showed up just a few times. CDR3 residues: CASSYSSSGVYEQYF. CDR3 in DNA: TGTGCCAGCAGTTACTCGTCTAGCGGGGTCTACGAGCAGTACTTC. This chain uses TRBV6-5 with TRBJ2-7; TRBD2 matches 9 bases. CDR3 length equals 15 residues. The J segment lost 3 bases and the V segment lost 0 bases, leaving 3 bases of the junction unmatched. The V gene's germline CDR1 is MNHEY and CDR2 SVGAGI.

This clonotype was seen a few times. This chain connects TRBV29-1 to TRBJ2-7, with TRBD1 identical over 11 bases. The V segment lost 6 bases and the J segment 3 bases; nucleotides outside the gene matches: 7. The CDR3 has 14 amino acids. The germline V gene has CDR1 SQVTM and CDR2 ANQGSEA. The CDR3 loop reads CSVAGTGGFYEQYF. The CDR3 region has the DNA TGCAGCGTGGCTGGGACAGGGGGATTCTACGAGCAGTACTTC.

The V and J genes are TRBV6-1 and TRBJ1-2; TRBD1 aligns across 8 bases. Germline V lookup: CDR1 MNHNS, CDR2 SASEGT. The CDR3 runs 14 residues. Germline trimming cut 6 bases from V and 7 bases from J; bases unmatched to any gene: 10. CDR3 amino acids: CASRTLGQAGGYTF. The DNA of the CDR3 is TGTGCCAGCAGAACACTGGGACAGGCTGGTGGCTACACCTTC.

The chain uses TRBV3-1 and TRBJ2-4; 13 bases align to TRBD2. V lost 4 bases and J lost 10; bases outside the gene matches: 10. Germline CDR1 is LGHDT and CDR2 is YNNKEL (reference sequence). The CDR3 is 16 amino acids. The CDR3 sequence is CASSLSLAGGSGIQYF. In nucleotides, the CDR3 is TGTGCCAGCAGCCTTTCACTAGCGGGGGGGTCCGGGATTCAGTACTTC.

This clonotype has more than one count but fewer than ten. The chain combines TRBV9 with TRBJ1-2; D ambiguous. V was pared by 0 bases and J by 4 bases, with 10 bases between. The CDR3 spans 14 residues. Germline V CDR1 and CDR2: SGDLS, YYNGEE. DNA for the CDR3: TGTGCCAGCAGCGTAGGCCCAGGTGGCTATGGCTACACCTTC. Translation: CASSVGPGGYGYTF.

This chain links TRBV7-3 with TRBJ1-1; 9 bases agree with TRBD1. Germline CDR1 reads SGHTA; CDR2 reads FQGTGA. The V segment lost 2 bases and the J segment 3 bases; nucleotides outside the gene matches: 4. The CDR3 contains 15 residues. Here the CDR3 reads CASSLGTGRDTEAFF. In DNA form, the CDR3 reads TGTGCCAGCAGCTTAGGGACAGGGAGGGACACTGAAGCTTTCTTT.

This clonotype came up a few times. CDR3 residues: CASSWLANTGELFF. DNA of the CDR3: TGTGCCAGCAGCTGGTTGGCAAACACCGGGGAGCTGTTTTTT. The chain links TRBV5-6 to TRBJ2-2; D remains unclear. This CDR3 is 14 amino acids long. Germline V gene data show CDR1 as SGHDT and CDR2 as YYEEEE. The ends were cut back, 3 bases at V and 2 bases at J, with 8 bases in the middle.

This clonotype was counted at least ten times. CDR3 sequence (DNA): TGCAGTGCTGGGAGCGGAGTCGAGCAGTACTTC. This gives the protein CSAGSGVEQYF. J is TRBJ2-7 and V is TRBV20-1; maybe TRBD2 (5 bases). The CDR3 covers 11 residues. V was pared by 5 bases and J by 6 bases, with 11 bases between. From germline, CDR1 is DFQATT and CDR2 SNEGSKA (reference sequence).

This clonotype was seen more than once but under ten times. This chain links TRBV11-2 with TRBJ1-6; the D gene is possibly TRBD1 (5 bases). The length of the CDR3 is 15 residues. The germline V and J ends were trimmed by 7 bases and 8 bases, with 18 bases remaining between them. Germline V lookup: CDR1 SGHAT, CDR2 FQNNGV. CDR3 in amino acids: CASMKTTGHHSPLHF. CDR3 in DNA: TGTGCCAGCATGAAGACGACGGGGCATCATTCACCCCTCCACTTT.

The chain combines TRBV7-3 with TRBJ2-7, with no clear D. This CDR3 spans 13 amino acids. Trimming cost V 5 bases and J 6 bases, with 14 bases left between them. Germline V gene sequence: CDR1 SGHTA, CDR2 FQGTGA. CDR3 sequence: CASSNPPALEQYF. Written as DNA, the CDR3 is TGTGCCAGCAGCAATCCCCCCGCCCTCGAGCAGTACTTC.

This clonotype came up a few times. The V call is TRBV20-1, the J call TRBJ2-7; 11 bases agree with TRBD2. Germline loops: CDR1 DFQATT, CDR2 SNEGSKA (reference sequence). The CDR3 has 15 residues. J lost 7 bases, V lost 6 bases, and 14 bases had no gene match. The CDR3 loop is CSANQLAGVRGEQYF. Written as DNA, the CDR3 is TGCAGTGCCAACCAACTAGCGGGAGTCCGCGGGGAGCAGTACTTC.

A few counts support this clonotype. The chain recombines TRBV7-2 with TRBJ2-3, with 13 nucleotides matching TRBD2. V trimming: 3 bases; J trimming: 7 bases; junction bases outside the gene matches: 10. CDR1 SGHTA and CDR2 FQGNSA come from the germline V gene. The CDR3 runs to 17 residues. DNA of the CDR3: TGTGCCAGCAGCTTCGACACTAGCGGGAGGGCAAGAAATACGCAGTATTTT. This encodes CASSFDTSGRARNTQYF.

In this sample, this clonotype turned up a few times. This chain connects TRBV5-6 to TRBJ2-5; D unclear. The V and J ends lost 3 bases and 5 bases respectively, with 8 bases between them. Germline loops: CDR1 SGHDT, CDR2 YYEEEE. The CDR3 loop spans 12 amino acids. CDR3: CASSSRWETQYF. The CDR3, as DNA: TGTGCCAGCAGCTCCCGGTGGGAGACCCAGTACTTC.

There are many counts of this clonotype. This chain uses TRBV7-2 with TRBJ2-1, with a weak D call TRBD2 (5 bases). The CDR3 is 15 amino acids. Germline CDR1 is SGHTA and CDR2 is FQGNSA. V lost 4 bases to trimming and J lost 5 bases, with 15 bases between them. The CDR3 nucleotides read TGTGCCAGCAGCTCCTTAACGGGGAGACACAATGAGCAGTTCTTC. Its translation is CASSSLTGRHNEQFF.